This T cell receptor (beta chain) is drawn from a study of beta chain features in type 1 diabetes (dated 2018 in TCRdb). With respect to the entire study: Mean age, gender distribution, total cell number and subset yield were not different between patients and healthy donors. Whereas all 30 or so donors provided naive and central memory subsets, regulatory and stem cell-like memory subsets were isolated from just 8 patients and roughly 8 healthy donors. A total of under 140,000,000 sorted cells were examined across all samples, and the number of cells per subset was strongly correlated with RNA yield. The study compared TCRB repertoires of sorted circulating CD4+ T cell subsets between recently diagnosed type 1 diabetes patients and matched healthy donors.

From each donor, a single peripheral blood sample of about 116 mL on average was drawn into heparinised tubes. A BD FACSAria II and a panel including CD45RO, CCR7, CD25, CD127, CD95 and CD27 were used to sort naive, central memory, regulatory and stem cell-like memory CD4+ T cells. All sorted populations exceeded 98% purity. Right away, PBMCs were isolated by Lymphoprep density gradient centrifugation and were stained directly, with no culture step. To minimize batch effects, samples were stained and sorted in pairs, one healthy donor with one patient per experiment. Note on this clone: It lacks a known antigen. One base away there is no much larger clone; base qualities are not given.

The CDR1 and CDR2 encoded by the germline V gene are LGHNA and YNFKEQ. The CDR3 has 15 amino acids, counting the end cysteine and phenylalanine. CDR3 DNA only is kept here, 45 bases in frame from base 1. Deletion took 0 bases off V and 5 bases off J, with a span of 11 bases between the germline ends. Results the study describes overall, beyond this receptor: Because cDNA was sequenced instead of genomic DNA, highly expressing activated cells could be over-represented, though the groups showed no difference in activation or CD3 levels. The naive, central memory and regulatory TCRB repertoires appeared to resemble one another more closely among patients than among healthy donors. At VDJ recombination sites, patients with type 1 diabetes made fewer insertions and deleted more nucleotides, a pattern implying thymic rearrangement abnormalities. Because the HLA sub-analyses included only small numbers of individuals, any influence of HLA type on TCRB rearrangement was left unresolved. In all four CD4+ subsets, TCRB CDR3 length was moderately but significantly shorter in type 1 diabetes patients. Shorter templates might have been favored by PCR, but patient and control samples were amplified and corrected together, so both groups would have been affected equally by any skew.

The entire amount of isolated RNA was reverse transcribed using the High Capacity cDNA Reverse Transcription Kit, so the sequenced TCRB transcripts were expressed ones. Deep immunoSEQ sequencing was performed on naive, central memory and regulatory T cell samples, with an average of around 3.4 million total reads per sample. Sorted cells were lysed in RLT buffer and RNA was extracted with DNase-treated RNeasy Micro or Mini kits, depending on cell number. To prevent cross-contamination, every cell subset was processed on its own, while patient and healthy donor samples were processed together. TCRB sequences were amplified from cDNA with the immunoSEQ multiplex PCR, producing 87-bp fragments spanning the CDR3 region. Sequencing of the amplicons was done on the Illumina HiSeq platform. From the authors' description of their analysis: Synthetic template baselines were used to correct PCR bias computationally, reads within Hamming distance 2 were collapsed together, and singletons that could not be merged were discarded. Reads were aligned against IMGT to assign V, D and J genes, CDR3 length and insertions or deletions at six rearrangement sites. Clonotype counts were normalized to sorted cell number within each subset before computing true diversity and Gini coefficients with the tcR R package. Repertoire sharing was quantified using the overlap coefficient calculated on TCRB nucleotide sequences. Out-of-frame TCRB sequences from naive cells were analyzed to stand in for the pre-selection repertoire. The immuneACCESS repertoire file appears here via TCRdb, limited to in-frame rearrangements. These files lack a portion of the clones; in checked studies, under half of the deficit traces to unresolved V genes, and the cause of the others is not known. D and trimming come from the DNA, and the V and J calls and clone size come from that table. In this sample the table shows 400,000 to 550,000 clones, about an eighth of which occur a single time. The leading ten clones occupy approximately 0.05% of the sample.

The rearrangement combines TRBV4-2 with TRBJ1-5; matching of 6 bases hints at TRBD1 as the D gene. Material for sequencing was naive CD4+ T cells from blood. Reading the label with the study, this specimen's cell subset or site is: true naive CD4+ T cells. This receptor was identified in a woman between 18 and 29 years old in good health. The DNA reads TGTGCCAGCAGCCAAGATGGGGGGGCGGATCAGCCCCAGCATTTT. Its translation is CASSQDGGADQPQHF.